The clone carrying this T cell receptor beta chain was observed once. This record belongs to a study of shared clonotypes between healthy human individuals. The repertoire was sequenced with immunoSEQ multiplex PCR; TCRdb's copy has only in-frame clones and lacks some. The sample records approximately 980,000 clones, approximately 76% being singletons. The CDR3 sequence is 14 residues long. Deletions cut 4 bases from V and 0 bases from J, with 10 bases between. CDR1 is SGHRS, CDR2 YFSETQ, per germline. This chain connects TRBV5-1 to TRBJ1-1, with unresolved D. The sequence was obtained from a man in his late teens or twenties in good health. The source material was memory CD4+ T cells sorted from blood. Indicated subset: CD45RA-negative fraction. CDR3 DNA: TGCGCCAGCAGCCCCACGGCTATGAACACTGAAGCTTTCTTT. This encodes CASSPTAMNTEAFF.